What follows describes a single T cell receptor (beta chain). The antigen is not known. Cultured CD4+ T cells had their DNA profiled by the Oncomine TCR Beta short-read assay. TCRdb used MiXCR to reprocess the PCR reads, holding one entry per CDR3 protein. The sample contains 12,000 or so distinct CDR3 sequences, approximately 50% of which appear only once. The germline V gene encodes CDR1 MNHNS and CDR2 SASEGT. This CDR3 is built from 15 residues. Germline trimming cut 10 bases from V and 0 bases from J; bases unmatched to any gene: 9. Treatment denoted: roughly nine-day PBMC culture with coronavirus spike peptide pools or control peptides (ViraFEST assay). Approximately 1.8 million PBMCs were grown per well alongside about 10 IU/ml IL-2 and about 9.3 ug/ml peptide pools. This sample was included in a study of vaccination and CD4 T cells after COVID-19. Study summary: The post-COVID sampling time was a median 101 days after diagnosis, ranging from 35 to 161. Overlapping SARS-CoV-2, HCoV-NL63, HCoV-OC43 and HCoV-229E spike peptides were used to stimulate cells.

This sequence joins TRBV6-1 and TRBJ2-1, with 7 bases identical to TRBD2. Sequencing was performed on CD4+ T cells from blood, cultured in vitro. This clonotype originated in a human donor who had recovered from COVID-19. This CDR3 reads CATQGSGGSYNEQFF. Written as DNA, the CDR3 is TGTGCCACCCAGGGTTCGGGGGGCTCCTACAATGAGCAGTTCTTC.